This section outlines one T cell receptor delta chain sequence together with its context. The antigen is undetermined. CDR1 TSWWSYY and CDR2 QGS come from the germline V gene. The CDR3 is made up of 19 amino acids. The germline V and J ends were trimmed by 2 bases and 7 bases, with 29 bases remaining between them. The data were taken from a study of Vδ1+ human thymocytes. Study-level findings and limits: In the thymus, TRG and TRD repertoires looked highly polyclonal with Gaussian CDR3 lengths.

RNA was extracted from the cells and then reverse transcribed. Multiplex PCR used pooled V-gene forward primers and a constant-region reverse primer to amplify CDR3s. TCRdb re-called the multiplex PCR reads via CATT. In the table there are about 20,000 delta-chain clones, roughly 8% of which are singletons. The clonotype was recovered from a child in the first two years of life who had congenital heart surgery. This sequence joins TRDV1 and TRDJ1; TRDD3 is a possible D gene (6 bases). The sequenced material came from Vdelta1+ gamma-delta thymocytes from the thymus. As for subset: FACS-sorted CD3+ TCRalphabeta- TCRVdelta1+ TCRVdelta2- thymocytes. DNA for the CDR3: TGTGCTCTTGGGGAAGCGTGGCTACTGCGGACTGGGTGTGTGGGTAAACTCATCTTT. Residues: CALGEAWLLRTGCVGKLIF.